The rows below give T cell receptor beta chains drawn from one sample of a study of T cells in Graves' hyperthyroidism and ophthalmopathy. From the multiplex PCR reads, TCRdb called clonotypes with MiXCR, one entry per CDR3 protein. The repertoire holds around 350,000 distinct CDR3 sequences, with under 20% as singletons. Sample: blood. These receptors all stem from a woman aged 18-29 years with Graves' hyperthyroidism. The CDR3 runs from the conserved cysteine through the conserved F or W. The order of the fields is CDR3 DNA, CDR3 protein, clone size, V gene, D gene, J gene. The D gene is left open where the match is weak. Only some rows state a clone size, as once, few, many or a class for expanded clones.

cdr3_nt: TGTGCCATCAGTGACCTTGACGGCGGCCAGCCCCAGCATTTT
cdr3_aa: CAISDLDGGQPQHF
clone_size: many
v_call: TRBV10-3
d_call: NA
j_call: TRBJ1-5

cdr3_nt: TGTGCCAGCAGTTCCCAGGGGGGACGGGGCGGGGAGCTGTTTTTT
cdr3_aa: CASSSQGGRGGELFF
clone_size: many
v_call: TRBV12-3/TRBV12-4
d_call: NA
j_call: TRBJ2-2

cdr3_nt: TGTGCCAGCAGTTACTCCCCGGGATCCTACGAGCAGTACTTC
cdr3_aa: CASSYSPGSYEQYF
clone_size: many
v_call: TRBV6-5
d_call: NA
j_call: TRBJ2-7

cdr3_nt: TGTGCCACCAGCAGGGTACAGGGCTCCGGGGCCAACGTCCTGACTTTC
cdr3_aa: CATSRVQGSGANVLTF
clone_size: many
v_call: TRBV15
d_call: NA
j_call: TRBJ2-6

cdr3_nt: TGTGCCAGCAGTTTATCCAGGTCTGGGGCCAACGTCCTGACTTTC
cdr3_aa: CASSLSRSGANVLTF
clone_size: many
v_call: TRBV12-3/TRBV12-4
d_call: NA
j_call: TRBJ2-6

cdr3_nt: TGCAGCGTTGAAGGGGGGCGGAAGGGGGGCGGCGAGCAGTACTTC
cdr3_aa: CSVEGGRKGGGEQYF
clone_size: NA
v_call: TRBV29-1
d_call: NA
j_call: TRBJ2-7

cdr3_nt: TGTGCCAGCAGCGACCCGTCGGGAACTAGCTACGAGCAGTACTTC
cdr3_aa: CASSDPSGTSYEQYF
clone_size: many
v_call: TRBV2
d_call: NA
j_call: TRBJ2-7

cdr3_nt: TGTGCCAGCAGTCCAATGGGGGATAGCAATCAGCCCCAGCATTTT
cdr3_aa: CASSPMGDSNQPQHF
clone_size: many
v_call: TRBV12-3/TRBV12-4
d_call: NA
j_call: TRBJ1-5

cdr3_nt: TGCGCCAGCAGCTTGGGACAGGGTGTCTCCTACGAGCAGTACTTC
cdr3_aa: CASSLGQGVSYEQYF
clone_size: many
v_call: TRBV5-1
d_call: TRBD1
j_call: TRBJ2-7

cdr3_nt: TGTGCCAGCAGTTTTCTGTCCTACGAGCAGTACTTC
cdr3_aa: CASSFLSYEQYF
clone_size: many
v_call: TRBV6-2/TRBV6-3
d_call: NA
j_call: TRBJ2-7

cdr3_nt: TGTGCCAGCAAACTCGCCAGGGTCGATGGCTACACCTTC
cdr3_aa: CASKLARVDGYTF
clone_size: NA
v_call: TRBV27
d_call: NA
j_call: TRBJ1-2

cdr3_nt: TGCAGTGCTAGAGATCCACGGGGGGTTGAAGCTTTCTTT
cdr3_aa: CSARDPRGVEAFF
clone_size: many
v_call: TRBV20-1
d_call: NA
j_call: TRBJ1-1

cdr3_nt: TGTGCCAGCAGTGATGCGGTCAGGAATAAAGAGACCCAGTACTTC
cdr3_aa: CASSDAVRNKETQYF
clone_size: many
v_call: TRBV6-1
d_call: NA
j_call: TRBJ2-5

cdr3_nt: TGTGCCAGCAGTTCCGGGACACCCTACGAGCAGTACTTC
cdr3_aa: CASSSGTPYEQYF
clone_size: NA
v_call: TRBV12-3/TRBV12-4
d_call: NA
j_call: TRBJ2-7

cdr3_nt: TGTGCCAGCAGTTTTGGTCGGGGCCCCTACGAGCAGTACTTC
cdr3_aa: CASSFGRGPYEQYF
clone_size: once
v_call: TRBV12-3/TRBV12-4
d_call: NA
j_call: TRBJ2-7

cdr3_nt: TGTGCCAGCAGTGAAGCCACGGACACCGGGGAGCTGTTTTTT
cdr3_aa: CASSEATDTGELFF
clone_size: many
v_call: TRBV6-1
d_call: NA
j_call: TRBJ2-2

cdr3_nt: TGTGCCAGCAGCGTGACGGTTGAGACTGAAGCTTTCTTT
cdr3_aa: CASSVTVETEAFF
clone_size: many
v_call: TRBV7-9
d_call: NA
j_call: TRBJ1-1

cdr3_nt: TGTGCCAGCACCGAAATAGCGGGTACCTCTGGGGCCAACGTCCTGACTTTC
cdr3_aa: CASTEIAGTSGANVLTF
clone_size: few
v_call: TRBV6-1
d_call: TRBD2
j_call: TRBJ2-6

cdr3_nt: TGTGCCAGCAGCCGTGGACAGGATCAAACCTACTGGAACACTGAAGCTTTCTTT
cdr3_aa: CASSRGQDQTYWNTEAFF
clone_size: many
v_call: TRBV3-1
d_call: TRBD1
j_call: TRBJ1-1

cdr3_nt: TGTGCCGCGGGGCTTGCTGGGGCCAACGTCCTGACTTTC
cdr3_aa: CAAGLAGANVLTF
clone_size: NA
v_call: TRBV6-1
d_call: NA
j_call: TRBJ2-6

cdr3_nt: TGTGCCAGCAGCTTAAGAGTCCGGGAGACCCAGTACTTC
cdr3_aa: CASSLRVRETQYF
clone_size: many
v_call: TRBV7-2
d_call: NA
j_call: TRBJ2-5

cdr3_nt: TGTGCCAGCAGCCAAACCGCAGGTACGGGTTACCAAGAGACCCAGTACTTC
cdr3_aa: CASSQTAGTGYQETQYF
clone_size: NA
v_call: TRBV11-2
d_call: NA
j_call: TRBJ2-5